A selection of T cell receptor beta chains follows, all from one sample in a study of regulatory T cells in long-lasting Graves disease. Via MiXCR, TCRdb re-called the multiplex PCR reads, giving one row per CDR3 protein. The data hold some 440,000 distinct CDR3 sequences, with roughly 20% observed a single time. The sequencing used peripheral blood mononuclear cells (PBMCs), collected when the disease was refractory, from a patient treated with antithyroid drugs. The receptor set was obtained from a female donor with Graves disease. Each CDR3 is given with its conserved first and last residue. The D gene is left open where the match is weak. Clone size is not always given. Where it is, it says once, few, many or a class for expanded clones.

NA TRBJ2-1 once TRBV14 TGTGCCAGCAGCAAGGACCCGGGGCCCTACAATGAGCAGTTCTTC CASSKDPGPYNEQFF
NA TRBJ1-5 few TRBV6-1 TGTGCCAGCAGGTCGACAGGCTCCCAGCATTTT CASRSTGSQHF
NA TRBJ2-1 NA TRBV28 TGTGCCAGCAGTTGGACGGTAAATGAGCAGTTCTTC CASSWTVNEQFF
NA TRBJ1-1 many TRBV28 TGTGCCAGCAGTTCCAGGACAGCGAACACTGAAGCTTTCTTT CASSSRTANTEAFF
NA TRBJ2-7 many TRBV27 TGTGCCAGCAGTTCCCCCCCCCACGAGCAGTACTTC CASSSPPHEQYF
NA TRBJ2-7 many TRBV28 TGTGCCAGCAGTCCTCCTTCCTACGAGCAGTACTTC CASSPPSYEQYF
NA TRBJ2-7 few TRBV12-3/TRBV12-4 TGTGCCAGCAGTTCAGGCGGAACTCAATACGAGCAGTACTTC CASSSGGTQYEQYF
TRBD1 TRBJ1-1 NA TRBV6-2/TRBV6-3 TGTGCCAGCAGACGGACAGGCAGCACTGAAGCTTTCTTT CASRRTGSTEAFF
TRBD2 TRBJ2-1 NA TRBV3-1 TGTGCCAGCAGCCAAGATTGGGGTAGCGGGAGGGTAAGAAATGAGCAGTTCTTC CASSQDWGSGRVRNEQFF
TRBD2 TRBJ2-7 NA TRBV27 TGTGCCAGCAGCCACCTACCGGGACTAGCGGGAGTGCACGAGCAGTACTTC CASSHLPGLAGVHEQYF
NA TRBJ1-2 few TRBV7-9 TGTGCCAGCAGCTTTTACCATGGCCAATTCTATGGCTACACCTTC CASSFYHGQFYGYTF
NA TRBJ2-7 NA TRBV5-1 TGCGCCAGCAGCTTGGGGGCTTACAGGGACTACGAGCAGTACTTC CASSLGAYRDYEQYF
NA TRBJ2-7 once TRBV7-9 TGTGCCAGCAGCTTTCGTGGGGGGACTGAAACCTACGAGCAGTACTTC CASSFRGGTETYEQYF
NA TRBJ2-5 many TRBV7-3 TGTGCCAGCAGCCTAACAGGCGCGCCCCAGTACTTC CASSLTGAPQYF
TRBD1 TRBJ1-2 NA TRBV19 TGTGCCAGCAGGGGGTCCTATGGCTACACCTTC CASRGSYGYTF
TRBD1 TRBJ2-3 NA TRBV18 TGTGCCAGCTCACCAGAGGACAGGGTATACACAGATACGCAGTATTTT CASSPEDRVYTDTQYF
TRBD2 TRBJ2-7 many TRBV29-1 TGCAGCGTTGAAAAGACTAGCGGGAGGTTCTACGAGCAGTACTTC CSVEKTSGRFYEQYF
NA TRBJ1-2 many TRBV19 TGTGCCAGTTCTGGGGGGCCTGGTGGCTACACCTTC CASSGGPGGYTF
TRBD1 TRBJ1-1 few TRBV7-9 TGTGCCAGCAGCCCGTTGACAGGGGGAGGGACTGAAGCTTTCTTT CASSPLTGGGTEAFF
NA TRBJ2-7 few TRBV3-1 TGTGCCAGCAGCCAGCGGACTCGCTCCTACGAGCAGTACTTC CASSQRTRSYEQYF
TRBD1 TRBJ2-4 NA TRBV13 TGTGCCAGCAGTATGCCGGGACAGGGGGCTGCCAAAAACATTCAGTACTTC CASSMPGQGAAKNIQYF
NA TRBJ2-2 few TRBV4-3 TGCGCCAGCAGCCAAGATCGTGGTAGCGGGAACACCGGGGAGCTGTTTTTT CASSQDRGSGNTGELFF
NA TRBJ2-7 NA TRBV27 TGTGCCAGCAAGAGACTCGACAACTACGAGCAGTACTTC CASKRLDNYEQYF
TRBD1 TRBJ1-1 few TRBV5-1 TGCGCCAGCTTACGGGACAGGGGCACTGAAGCTTTCTTT CASLRDRGTEAFF
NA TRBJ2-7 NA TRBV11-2 TGTGCCAGCAGTTACTCGATCAGCCCTTACGAGCAGTACTTC CASSYSISPYEQYF
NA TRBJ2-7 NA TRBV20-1 TGCAGTGCTAGAGATAGGGGGTTTGGGCAGTACTTC CSARDRGFGQYF